Described below is a single T cell receptor (beta chain) sequence and its context. The antigen is not known. This table comes from immunoSEQ multiplex PCR, and its TCRdb copy is limited to in-frame clones, with some not included. The top ten clones hold 1.5% to 2% of a sample with roughly 150,000 clones, around 90% of them seen once. The source of the sample is a study of T cell responses to AZD1222 COVID-19 vaccine. At the level of the study: Investigators merged groups given second doses at roughly 4 or roughly 12 weeks.

The germline V gene has CDR1 LGHNA and CDR2 YSLEER. The V end was cut by 5 bases, the J end by 5 bases, with 19 bases between. CDR3 length: 15 amino acids. Study results and limitations: White British ancestry dominated among donors, who included more females, and clonal diversity was possibly underestimated. No day 14 peak samples; only post-peak repertoires were characterized. Seropositivity was recorded at baseline in only 6 or 7 AZD1222 recipients.

The sequence came from an adult in good health. The genes are TRBV4-3 and TRBJ2-7; tentatively, D is TRBD1 or TRBD2 (5 bases each). Source: peripheral blood, taken on day 0 of AZD1222 vaccination. CDR3 region: CASSVTMGETDEQYF. Here the CDR3 DNA reads TGCGCCAGCAGCGTTACAATGGGGGAAACGGACGAGCAGTACTTC.